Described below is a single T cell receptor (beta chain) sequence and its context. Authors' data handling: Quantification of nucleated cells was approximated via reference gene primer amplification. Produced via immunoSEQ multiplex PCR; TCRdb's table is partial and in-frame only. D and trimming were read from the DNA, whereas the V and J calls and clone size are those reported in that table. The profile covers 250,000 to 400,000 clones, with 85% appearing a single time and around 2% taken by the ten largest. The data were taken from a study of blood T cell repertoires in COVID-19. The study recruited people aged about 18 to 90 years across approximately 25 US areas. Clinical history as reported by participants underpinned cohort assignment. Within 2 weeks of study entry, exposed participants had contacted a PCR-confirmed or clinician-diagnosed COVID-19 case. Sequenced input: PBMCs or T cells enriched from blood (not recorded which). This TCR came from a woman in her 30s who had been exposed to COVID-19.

The CDR3 reads CASSPFEAPNEQFF. In nucleotides, the CDR3 is TGTGCCAGCAGCCCGTTTGAAGCCCCGAATGAGCAGTTCTTC. The J gene is TRBJ2-1, the V gene TRBV9; no clear D gene. The CDR3 is 14 amino acids. Per germline, CDR1 SGDLS and CDR2 YYNGEE. Trimming stripped 4 bases from V and 7 bases from J, with 15 bases between.